The T cell receptor beta chain described here comes from a study of cytomegalovirus exposure and HLA in healthy donors. As concerns this clone: Its specificity is not known.

The CDR3 runs 14 residues. Germline CDR1 and CDR2: MNHNS and SASEGT. Trimming cost V 5 bases and J 6 bases; bases outside gene matches: 9. The PCR contained 60 Vbeta and 13 Jbeta primers. Produced via immunoSEQ multiplex PCR; TCRdb's table is partial and in-frame only. The table lists some 41,000 clones, roughly half of them singletons. Study-wide findings and caveats: Cytomegalovirus-associated TCR beta chains were listed, numbering under 200. The study carried out a later analysis of TCR beta sequences. It associated approximately 15,000 of them with specific HLA alleles at a false discovery rate of 0.05.

The sequencing input was PBMCs. The clonotype originates from a man between 60 and 75 years old in good health and CMV-seronegative. The chain carries TRBV6-1 and TRBJ1-2, with 7 bases matching TRBD1. The CDR3 coding sequence is TGTGCCAGCAGTTCGACAGGGTTAAGCCATGGCTACACCTTC. Encoded protein: CASSSTGLSHGYTF.